The present TCR beta chain was sequenced within a study of blood T cell repertoires in COVID-19. The data were produced by immunoSEQ multiplex PCR, yet TCRdb's version contains in-frame clones alone and is incomplete. The sample shows more than 200,000 clones, 75% to 95% of them seen only once. In germline, CDR1 is SNHLY, CDR2 FYNNEI. V was pared by 3 bases and J by 7 bases, with 7 bases of the junction left unmatched. The CDR3 runs 16 residues. This clone was observed a single time. The rearrangement links TRBV2 to TRBJ1-6; 9 nucleotides line up with TRBD1. The TCR comes from a woman younger than 30 who had recovered from COVID-19. Sequencing was carried out using PBMCs or T cells enriched from blood (not recorded which). DNA of the CDR3: TGTGCCAGCAGTGATGGGACAGGGCCCACCAATTCACCCCTCCACTTT. Translated: CASSDGTGPTNSPLHF.